These T cell receptor beta chains were read from a single sample in a study of blood T cell repertoires in COVID-19. Measured with immunoSEQ multiplex PCR; TCRdb has only the in-frame clones, and not every one. The sample holds approximately 150,000 clones, 80% to 90% seen once. Source material: peripheral blood. The receptor source for this set is a woman in her forties or fifties with COVID-19, enrolled during active disease. Both conserved end residues are part of each CDR3. Each record gives: CDR3 protein, CDR3 DNA, D gene, clone size, J gene, V gene, CDR3 length. A D gene is named only where the DNA matches it firmly. The listing skips clone size in some rows; elsewhere it reads once, few, many or a size class.

CASAESGTGDGYTF	TGTGCCAGCGCAGAATCCGGGACAGGGGATGGCTACACCTTC	TRBD1	few	TRBJ1-2	TRBV6-5	14
CASSRTTESYEQYF	TGTGCCAGCAGCCGAACGACAGAATCCTACGAGCAGTACTTC	NA	few	TRBJ2-7	TRBV3-1/TRBV3-2	14
CASTRSGPGELFF	TGTGCCAGCACCCGGAGCGGCCCCGGGGAGCTGTTTTTT	NA	once	TRBJ2-2	TRBV27	13
CASSRSRDSAFNTQYF	TGTGCCAGCAGCCGATCCCGGGACAGTGCTTTTAATACGCAGTATTTT	TRBD1	NA	TRBJ2-3	TRBV27	16
CAISEGARNSPLHF	TGTGCCATCAGCGAGGGGGCGCGGAATTCACCCCTCCACTTT	TRBD1	few	TRBJ1-6	TRBV10-3	14
CASSNMQGANYGYTF	TGTGCCAGCAGCAACATGCAGGGTGCTAACTATGGCTACACCTTC	NA	NA	TRBJ1-2	TRBV5-4	15
CASSQDLAGGADTQYF	TGCGCCAGCAGCCAAGATCTAGCGGGGGGCGCAGATACGCAGTATTTT	TRBD2	NA	TRBJ2-3	TRBV4-3	16
CASNTTQGGKYYGYTF	TGTGCCAGCAACACAACACAGGGGGGGAAATACTATGGCTACACCTTC	NA	NA	TRBJ1-2	TRBV21-1	16
CASSVSSGSYNEQFF	TGTGCCAGCAGCGTAAGCTCAGGCTCCTACAATGAGCAGTTCTTC	NA	NA	TRBJ2-1	TRBV9	15
CASSVGQGTGNTIYF	TGTGCCAGCAGCGTGGGACAGGGGACTGGAAACACCATATATTTT	TRBD1	NA	TRBJ1-3	TRBV9	15
CASSYDLAGGNEQFF	TGTGCCAGCAGTTATGATTTAGCGGGGGGCAATGAGCAGTTCTTC	TRBD2	NA	TRBJ2-1	TRBV27	15
CASSPTGNGYTF	TGCGCCAGCAGCCCGACAGGGAATGGCTACACCTTC	TRBD1	few	TRBJ1-2	TRBV5-1	12
CANDGMWFGAFF	TGCGCCAACGACGGGATGTGGTTTGGAGCTTTCTTT	NA	NA	TRBJ1-1	TRBV10-1	12
CAWASMGSSNQPQHF	TGTGCCTGGGCCTCGATGGGTAGCAGCAATCAGCCCCAGCATTTT	NA	NA	TRBJ1-5	TRBV30	15
CASSYQGGDGYTF	TGTGCCAGCAGTTACCAAGGGGGGGACGGCTACACCTTC	NA	NA	TRBJ1-2	TRBV6-6	13
CASRPGTLNTGELFF	TGTGCCAGCAGACCCGGGACACTGAACACCGGGGAGCTGTTTTTT	NA	NA	TRBJ2-2	TRBV27	15
CASSPPPGPSGGAYNEQFF	TGTGCCAGCAGCCCGCCCCCCGGGCCTAGCGGGGGGGCCTACAATGAGCAGTTCTTC	TRBD2	NA	TRBJ2-1	TRBV13	19
CASSLPGDTQYF	TGTGCCAGCAGTTTACCCGGAGATACGCAGTATTTT	NA	NA	TRBJ2-3	TRBV27	12
CASRLRGGTNTGELFF	TGTGCCAGCAGGCTGCGGGGGGGCACGAACACCGGGGAGCTGTTTTTT	TRBD2	NA	TRBJ2-2	TRBV2	16
CASSPRGPYSNQPQHF	TGTGCCAGCAGCCCCAGGGGACCATATAGCAATCAGCCCCAGCATTTT	NA	NA	TRBJ1-5	TRBV27	16
CASSWGVAGGLETQYF	TGTGCCAGCAGTTGGGGGGTAGCGGGGGGGCTGGAGACCCAGTACTTC	TRBD2	NA	TRBJ2-5	TRBV27	16
CATSVWTGGRNEKLFF	TGTGCCACCAGCGTTTGGACAGGGGGTCGGAATGAAAAACTGTTTTTT	TRBD1	many	TRBJ1-4	TRBV15	16
CASSEEWTGELFF	TGTGCCAGCAGCGAAGAGTGGACCGGGGAGCTGTTTTTT	NA	NA	TRBJ2-2	TRBV7-9	13
CASSLNREGSYEQYF	TGTGCCAGTAGCTTAAACAGGGAGGGCTCCTACGAGCAGTACTTC	NA	few	TRBJ2-7	TRBV19	15
CASSARKNYGYTF	TGTGCCAGCAGCGCCAGGAAAAACTATGGCTACACCTTC	NA	NA	TRBJ1-2	TRBV7-2	13
CASSLTDREYGYTF	TGTGCCAGCTCACTAACGGACAGGGAATATGGCTACACCTTC	TRBD1	NA	TRBJ1-2	TRBV18	14
CASSGQGDNEQFF	TGTGCCAGCAGCGGACAGGGCGACAATGAGCAGTTCTTC	TRBD1	NA	TRBJ2-1	TRBV6-5	13
CASSQGDRDQETQYF	TGCGCCAGCAGCCAGGGGGACAGGGACCAAGAGACCCAGTACTTC	TRBD1	NA	TRBJ2-5	TRBV4-1	15
CASKPDRFSGNTIYF	TGTGCCAGCAAACCGGACAGGTTCTCTGGAAACACCATATATTTT	TRBD1	once	TRBJ1-3	TRBV6-5	15
CAWSGQGTGELFF	TGTGCCTGGAGTGGACAGGGGACCGGGGAGCTGTTTTTT	TRBD1	many	TRBJ2-2	TRBV30	13